The next 5 T cell receptor beta chains were all read from a single sample in a study of T cells after yellow fever vaccination. In TCRdb, the 5' RACE reads were re-called with MiXCR into one record per CDR3 protein. The sample lists hundreds of thousands of distinct CDR3 sequences; roughly 13% were seen once. The specimen was PBMCs, collected on the day of the yellow fever booster vaccination. The receptors stem from a man in his thirties or forties who received the YFV17D yellow fever vaccine.

CDR3 sequence: CASTPRGDSYEQYF. The DNA of the CDR3 is TGTGCCAGCACCCCGAGGGGTGACTCCTACGAGCAGTACTTC. This chain joins TRBV6-2 or TRBV6-3 and TRBJ2-7; D is perhaps TRBD1 or TRBD2 (5 bases each). Trimming pared 7 bases from V and 0 bases from J, leaving 13 bases between. The CDR3 has 14 residues. The germline CDR1 and CDR2 sequences are MNHEY and SVGEGT.

This clonotype was counted a few times. This chain uses TRBV29-1 with TRBJ2-7; D is ambiguous. Deletions cut 4 bases from V and 6 bases from J, with 10 bases between. Germline V lookup: CDR1 SQVTM, CDR2 ANQGSEA. The CDR3 consists of 11 residues. The CDR3 spells CSVGSGSEQYF. The CDR3 DNA is TGCAGCGTTGGTTCCGGGTCCGAGCAGTACTTC.

The chain employs TRBV11-1 and TRBJ2-1; 9 bases map to TRBD2. V shed 1 base and J 8 bases; nucleotides not matched to a gene: 15. This CDR3 comprises 18 residues. CDR1 and CDR2 from the germline V gene are SGHAT and FQDESV (reference sequence). The DNA of the CDR3 is TGTGCCAGCAGCTTAGGAGGTAGCGGGAGCCGTGTGTTGGATGAGCAGTTCTTC. Its protein product is CASSLGGSGSRVLDEQFF.

This clonotype was seen a few times. The rearrangement joins TRBV13 to TRBJ1-2, with D unresolved. V lost 6 bases and J 1 base, leaving 9 bases between the germline ends. The CDR3 totals 13 residues. Germline CDR1 is PRHDT and CDR2 is FYEKMQ (reference sequence). As DNA, the CDR3 is TGTGCCAGCAGACGGACTGATAACTATGGCTACACCTTC. Residues: CASRRTDNYGYTF.

The chain links TRBV29-1 to TRBJ1-1; D is perhaps TRBD1 (5 bases). The V gene's germline CDR1 is SQVTM and CDR2 ANQGSEA. CDR3 size: 12 residues. Trimming stripped 6 bases from V and 6 bases from J, with 14 bases between. The CDR3 is CSVAPRGPEAFF. The CDR3 nucleotides are TGCAGCGTGGCCCCCCGGGGACCTGAAGCTTTCTTT. Filled out from reference TRBV29-1 and TRBJ1-1, the complete variable domain reads SAVISQKPSRDICQRGTSLTIQCQVDSQVTMMFWYRQQPGQSLTLIATANQGSEATYESGFVIDKFPISRPNLTFSTLTVSNMSPEDSSIYLCSVAPRGPEAFFGQGTRLTVV.